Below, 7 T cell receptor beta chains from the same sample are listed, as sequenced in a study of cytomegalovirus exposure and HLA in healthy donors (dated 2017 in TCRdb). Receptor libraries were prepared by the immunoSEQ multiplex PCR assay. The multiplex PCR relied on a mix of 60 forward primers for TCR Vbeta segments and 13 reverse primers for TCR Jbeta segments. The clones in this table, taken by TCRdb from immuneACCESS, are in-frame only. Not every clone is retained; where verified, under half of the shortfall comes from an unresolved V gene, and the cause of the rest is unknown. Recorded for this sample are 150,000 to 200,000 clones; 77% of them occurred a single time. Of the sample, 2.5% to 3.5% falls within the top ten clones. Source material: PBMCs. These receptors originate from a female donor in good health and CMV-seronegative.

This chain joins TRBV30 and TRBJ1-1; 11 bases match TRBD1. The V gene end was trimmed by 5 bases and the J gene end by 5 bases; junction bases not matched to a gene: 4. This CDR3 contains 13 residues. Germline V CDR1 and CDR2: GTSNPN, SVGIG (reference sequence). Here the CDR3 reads CAWGTGGRTEAFF. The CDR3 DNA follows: TGTGCCTGGGGGACAGGGGGAAGAACTGAAGCTTTCTTT.

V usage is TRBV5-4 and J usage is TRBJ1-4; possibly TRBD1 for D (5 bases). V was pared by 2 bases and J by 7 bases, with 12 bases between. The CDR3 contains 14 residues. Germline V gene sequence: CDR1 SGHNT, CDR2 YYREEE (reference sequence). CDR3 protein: CASSFMGGGEKLFF. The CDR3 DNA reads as TGTGCCAGCAGCTTCATGGGGGGTGGTGAAAAACTGTTTTTT.

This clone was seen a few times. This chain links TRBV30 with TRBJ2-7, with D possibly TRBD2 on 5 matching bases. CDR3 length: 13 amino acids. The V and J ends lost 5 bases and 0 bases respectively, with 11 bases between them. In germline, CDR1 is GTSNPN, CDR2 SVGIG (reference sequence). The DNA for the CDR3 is TGTGCCTGGGGGCCGGGATCCTCCTACGAGCAGTACTTC. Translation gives CAWGPGSSYEQYF.

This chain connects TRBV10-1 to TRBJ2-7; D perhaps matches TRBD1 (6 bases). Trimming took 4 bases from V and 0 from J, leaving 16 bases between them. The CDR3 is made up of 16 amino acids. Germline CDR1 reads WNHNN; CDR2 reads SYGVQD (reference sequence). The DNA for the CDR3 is TGCGCCAGCAGTGGGACAGCCTTCCCGTCCTCCTACGAGCAGTACTTC. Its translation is CASSGTAFPSSYEQYF.

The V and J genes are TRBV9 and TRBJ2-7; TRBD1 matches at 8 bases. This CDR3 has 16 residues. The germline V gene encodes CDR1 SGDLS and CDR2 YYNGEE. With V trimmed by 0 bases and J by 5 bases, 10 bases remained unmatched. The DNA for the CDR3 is TGTGCCAGCAGCGTAGCGGGACAGGCCCTTCTGAACGAGCAGTACTTC. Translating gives CASSVAGQALLNEQYF. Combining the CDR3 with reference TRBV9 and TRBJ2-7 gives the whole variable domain DSGVTQTPKHLITATGQRVTLRCSPRSGDLSVYWYQQSLDQGLQFLIQYYNGEERAKGNILERFSAQQFPDLHSELNLSSLELGDSALYFCASSVAGQALLNEQYFGPGTRLTVT.

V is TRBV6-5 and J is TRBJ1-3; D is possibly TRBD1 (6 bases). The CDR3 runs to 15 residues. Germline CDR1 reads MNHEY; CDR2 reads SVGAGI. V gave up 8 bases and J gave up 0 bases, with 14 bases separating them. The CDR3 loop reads CASQRTVFSGNTIYF. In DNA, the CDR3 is TGTGCCAGCCAAAGGACAGTTTTCTCTGGAAACACCATATATTTT.

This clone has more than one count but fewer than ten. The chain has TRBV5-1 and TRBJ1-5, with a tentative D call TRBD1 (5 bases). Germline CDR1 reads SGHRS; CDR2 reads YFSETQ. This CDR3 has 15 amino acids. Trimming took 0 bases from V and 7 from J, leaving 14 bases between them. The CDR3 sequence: CASSLGGSQGQPQHF. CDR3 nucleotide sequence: TGCGCCAGCAGCTTGGGGGGCTCACAAGGGCAGCCCCAGCATTTT.